Each of the 3 T cell receptor beta chains below was sequenced from the same sample in a study of glioma-infiltrating T cells. Amplification of TCR alpha and beta CDR3 regions from RNA used iRepertoire nested multiplex PCR. One entry per CDR3 protein results from TCRdb running MiXCR on the multiplex PCR reads. In the table there are some 40,000 distinct CDR3 sequences, 20% to 25% of which are singletons. What was sequenced was glioma tissue, nonneoplastic brain tissue, or PBMCs (not recorded which). These receptors were taken from a human donor with low-grade glioma or glioblastoma, undergoing nonglioma brain surgery, or in good health (not recorded which).

The chain uses TRBV6-6 and TRBJ2-5; TRBD2 matches at 11 bases. CDR1 MNHNY and CDR2 SVGAGI come from the germline V gene (reference sequence). The CDR3 extends over 14 amino acids. Trimming took 7 bases from V and 5 from J; bases not matched to a gene: 6. This CDR3 reads CASTLAGGFETQYF. CDR3 coding DNA: TGTGCCAGCACCCTAGCGGGGGGTTTTGAGACCCAGTACTTC.

This clonotype was seen ten or more times. The chain is built from TRBV6-1 and TRBJ2-7, with 9 bases lining up with TRBD1. The CDR3 is 14 residues long. V lost 6 bases, J lost 2 bases, and 5 bases stayed unmatched. CDR1 is MNHNS and CDR2 is SASEGT in the germline V gene. As DNA, the CDR3 is TGTGCCAGCAGAACCGGGACAGGGACCTACGAGCAGTACTTC. Protein: CASRTGTGTYEQYF.

About this clonotype itself: This may stem from a read error, because a much larger clone lies one nucleotide away. The genes are TRBV2 and TRBJ1-1; TRBD1 might be the D (6 bases). V was cut by 1 base and J by 10 bases, with 16 bases left in between. The CDR3 sequence is 14 residues long. CDR1 SNHLY and CDR2 FYNNEI come from the germline V gene. CDR3 loop: CASSEVRKGVGAFF. In DNA, the CDR3 is TGTGCCAGCAGTGAAGTGCGGAAGGGGGTGGGAGCTTTCTTT.